The sample holds many counts of the clone carrying this TCR beta chain. This sample stems from a study of T cells in Graves' hyperthyroidism and ophthalmopathy. The CDR3 is 14 amino acids. Germline V gene sequence: CDR1 GTSNPN, CDR2 SVGIG (reference sequence). Trimming pared 4 bases from V and 0 bases from J, leaving 12 bases between. Diagnoses used clinical symptoms, serum thyroxine and TRAb, thyroid ultrasound and orbital computed tomography. Amplification of TCR beta CDR3 regions was performed using RNA transcripts as template. TCR CDR3 underwent first-round RT-PCR with the HTBI primer set. One entry per CDR3 protein results from TCRdb running MiXCR on the multiplex PCR reads. Of approximately 640,000 distinct CDR3 sequences detected, around a sixth appear once; the ten largest clones hold around 15%.

This TCR was sampled from a man in his forties or fifties with Graves' hyperthyroidism. The rearrangement uses TRBV30 and TRBJ1-1; D might be TRBD1 (5 bases). Specimen: blood. The DNA of the CDR3 is TGTGCCTGGACGGCCGGGGCCATGAACACTGAAGCTTTCTTT. Its translation is CAWTAGAMNTEAFF.